This T cell receptor beta chain appears in the sequencing data of a study of response to subunit inactivated influenza vaccine. Study-level results: It was suggested by the authors that few new T cells are recruited by each seasonal influenza vaccination.

The germline gives CDR1 SGHAT, CDR2 FQNNGV. The CDR3 runs 16 residues. Trimming left V 1 base short and J 6 bases short, with 16 bases between. This clonotype came up a few times. Its antigen is unidentified. TCRdb used MiXCR to reprocess the RT-PCR reads, holding one entry per CDR3 protein. The data hold about 300,000 distinct CDR3 sequences, with 20% to 25% observed a single time. This specimen was PBMCs from blood, taken about 20 months after vaccination. The chain links TRBV11-2 to TRBJ2-1; D ambiguous. The clonotype was recovered from a man aged 45-69 years who received an inactivated influenza vaccine. CDR3 loop: CASSLAPEFPRNEQFF. The CDR3 DNA reads TGTGCCAGCAGCTTAGCTCCAGAGTTCCCTCGCAATGAGCAGTTCTTC.